The 2 T cell receptor beta chains below were found in one sample sequenced in a study of shared clonotypes between healthy human individuals. Clones were sequenced by immunoSEQ multiplex PCR, and TCRdb holds only the in-frame ones, with some missing. The sample has hundreds of thousands of clones; 73% are singletons. The sample comprised memory CD4+ T cells sorted from blood. Subset in this sample: CD45RA-negative fraction. The receptor set was obtained from a woman in her twenties or thirties in good health.

In this sample, this clone turned up a few times. CDR3 sequence reads: CASSLGQGLNGYTF. In DNA form, the CDR3 reads TGTGCCAGCAGTCTCGGACAGGGTCTCAATGGCTACACCTTC. This rearrangement joins TRBV28 to TRBJ1-2; 8 nucleotides agree with TRBD1. Germline V gives CDR1 MDHEN, CDR2 SYDVKM. The CDR3 has 14 residues. J was trimmed by 6 bases and V by 5 bases; bases with no gene match: 8.

The V call is TRBV4-1, the J call TRBJ2-3, with TRBD2 identical over 12 bases. With 4 bases clipped from V and 1 base from J, the junction kept 0 bases outside the gene matches. Per germline, CDR1 MGHRA and CDR2 YSYEKL. This CDR3 has 15 amino acids. The CDR3 spells CASSPSGRGTDTQYF. The CDR3 bases are TGCGCCAGCAGCCCTAGCGGGAGGGGCACAGATACGCAGTATTTT.